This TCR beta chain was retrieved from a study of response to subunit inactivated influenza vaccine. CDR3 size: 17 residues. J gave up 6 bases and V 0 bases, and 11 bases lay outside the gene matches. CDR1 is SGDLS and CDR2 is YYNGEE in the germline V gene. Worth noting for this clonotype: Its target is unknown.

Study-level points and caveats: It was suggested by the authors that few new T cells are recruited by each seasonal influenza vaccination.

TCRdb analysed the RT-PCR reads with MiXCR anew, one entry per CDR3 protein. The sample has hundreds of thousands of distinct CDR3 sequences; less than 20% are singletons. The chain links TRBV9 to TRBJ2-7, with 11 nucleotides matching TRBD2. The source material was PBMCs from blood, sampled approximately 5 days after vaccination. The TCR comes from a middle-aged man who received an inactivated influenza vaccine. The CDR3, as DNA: TGTGCCAGCAGCGTAGGCGTCGGGACTAGCGGCTCGGGCGAGCAGTACTTC. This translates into CASSVGVGTSGSGEQYF.